This TCR beta chain was profiled in a study of alternative splicing in chronic myeloid leukemia remission (dated by TCRdb to 2020 to 2021). Notes on the research overall: Remission specimens from the trials were collected at major or complete molecular response, at 12 or 24 months of TKI therapy. RNA sequencing was used to profile peripheral blood from chronic-phase CML patients at diagnosis and at remission, and the results were compared with those from healthy donors. Eight or nine diagnostic specimens, together with matched remission specimens, were obtained from the RESIST (imatinib), ENESTxtnd (nilotinib) and PINNACLE (nilotinib plus pegylated interferon) trials. Median ages of around 50 years at diagnosis, under 60 at remission and about 37 for healthy controls were recorded. For the trials, the diagnostic specimens consisted of total leukocytes from peripheral blood that had been collected in EDTA. The French Persistem study contributed nine CML samples, of which seven were diagnostic and two were matched remission samples. The female/male split was 11/5 for diagnosis samples, 8/3 for remission samples and 2/4 for controls. For diagnosis, remission and control samples alike, total RNA was extracted from peripheral blood mononuclear cells using Trizol. What the authors observed across the whole study: Strong differences in blood cell composition were observed between timepoints, with a shift from myeloid progenitor enrichment at diagnosis to mature lymphoid enrichment at remission. At remission, blood cell composition was reshaped to resemble that of the lymphoid cell-enriched normal controls.

The library was obtained by bulk RNA-seq. The TruSeq Stranded RNA sample prep kit was used to generate libraries of poly-A-enriched mRNA from an input of 0.85 to 1 ug total RNA. Paired-end sequencing was carried out on a HiSeq 2500, and each sample was sequenced in triplicate. A read length of 125 nucleotides per mate was used for RNA-seq. Per the original workflow: After trimming, reads were aligned to hg38 using STAR v2.7, and quality control was handled by FASTQC, RSeQC and multiqc. Salmon 0.14.1 was used to quantify gene expression levels as transcripts per million (TPM). Principal component analysis suggested that transcriptomic profiles were not driven by trial, library batch, sequencing batch, treatment regimen or sex. The reads underwent TCRdb reprocessing, giving one record for each CDR3 protein sequence and no DNA. Clone size and V and J calls follow TCRdb, not the original study. A total of approximately 280 distinct CDR3 sequences appear in this sample, over 85% of them only once. Together, the top ten hold approximately 35% of the sample.

CDR3 length: 17 amino acids, cysteine to phenylalanine. DNA is not recorded here. Explained via the paper, the time point label denotes: major or complete molecular response after front-line TKI therapy. The patient cohort comprised some 16 CML patients, with matched post-remission samples retrieved for a subset of them. Remarks on this clonotype: Its target antigen remains unknown.

The rearrangement joined TRBV12-3 or TRBV12-4 to TRBJ1-1. The TCR comes from an adult with chronic myeloid leukemia. The sample in question was PBMCs or total blood leukocytes (not recorded which), obtained during remission. This receptor has the CDR3 CAVNAKAGGTSYGKLTF.